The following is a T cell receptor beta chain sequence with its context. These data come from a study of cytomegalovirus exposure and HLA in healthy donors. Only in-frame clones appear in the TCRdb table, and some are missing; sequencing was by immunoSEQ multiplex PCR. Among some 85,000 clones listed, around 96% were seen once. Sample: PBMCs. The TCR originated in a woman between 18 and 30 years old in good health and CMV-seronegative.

The DNA for the CDR3 is TGCAGCGTTGAAAGGGCCACAGGGCCGAACACCGGGGAGCTGTTTTTT. This encodes CSVERATGPNTGELFF. The V gene is TRBV29-1, the J gene TRBJ2-2; perhaps TRBD1 as D (6 bases). Trimming took 2 bases from V and 0 from J, leaving 13 bases between them. Per the germline V gene, CDR1 is SQVTM and CDR2 is ANQGSEA. CDR3 length: 16 amino acids.